The 20 T cell receptor beta chains below all came from one sample that was sequenced in a study of radiation and T cells in renal cell carcinoma. Produced via immunoSEQ multiplex PCR; TCRdb's table is partial and in-frame only. The sample has about 170,000 clones; about 85% are singletons. Time point described: blood 4 weeks post-SBRT, at nephrectomy. Specified treatment: 15 Gy SBRT to primary tumor, nephrectomy 4 weeks later. The sequencing used blood, collected from a patient whose treatment included radiotherapy and nephrectomy. The receptors were gathered from a woman aged 45 to 65 with renal cell carcinoma.

The V gene is TRBV7-9, the J gene TRBJ2-1; 9 bases are shared with TRBD1. The CDR3 runs 12 residues. Germline CDR1 SEHNR, CDR2 FQNEAQ (reference sequence). The V segment lost 5 bases and the J segment 15 bases; nucleotides outside the gene matches: 8. CDR3 in DNA: TGTGCCAGCAGCGAGGGACAGGGCAAGCTGTTCTTC. It specifies CASSEGQGKLFF.

The chain links TRBV13 to TRBJ2-7, with 8 bases lining up with TRBD1. The CDR3 contains 16 residues. Germline values: CDR1 PRHDT, CDR2 FYEKMQ (reference sequence). Trimming at V came to 0 bases and at J to 7 bases, leaving 11 bases not matched to a gene. CDR3 amino acids: CASSLGRPQGAGEQYF. The CDR3 DNA is TGTGCCAGCAGCTTAGGCCGGCCGCAGGGGGCTGGGGAGCAGTACTTC.

This chain connects TRBV4-1 to TRBJ2-3, with D uncertain. The CDR3 length is 15 residues. V was shortened by 1 base and J by 1 base, with 9 bases between the two germline ends. CDR1 is MGHRA, CDR2 YSYEKL, per germline. The CDR3 protein is CASSQGEVGTDTQYF. The CDR3 DNA is TGCGCCAGCAGCCAAGGGGAAGTCGGCACAGATACGCAGTATTTT.

This chain uses TRBV4-3 with TRBJ1-5; maybe TRBD1 (6 bases). Germline V gene lookup returns CDR1 LGHNA and CDR2 YSLEER. V lost 1 base and J 6 bases, leaving 10 bases between the germline ends. The CDR3 has 14 residues. CDR3 amino acids: CASSQVIQGQPQHF. The CDR3 coding sequence is TGCGCCAGCAGCCAAGTTATACAGGGTCAGCCCCAGCATTTT.

This clone was picked up a small number of times. This sequence joins TRBV18 and TRBJ2-2, with 7 positions matching TRBD1. CDR1 is KGHSH and CDR2 is LQKENI in the germline V gene. V lost 6 bases to trimming and J lost 5 bases; unmatched junction nucleotides: 9. The CDR3 has 15 amino acids. CDR3 nucleotides: TGTGCCAGCTCCCTCGACCAACAGGGGACCGGGGAGCTGTTTTTT. Protein product: CASSLDQQGTGELFF.

The chain combines TRBV9 with TRBJ1-1, with 8 nucleotides matching TRBD1. J gave up 2 bases and V 4 bases, and 7 bases lay outside the gene matches. The V gene's germline CDR1 is SGDLS and CDR2 YYNGEE. The CDR3 extends over 15 amino acids. The CDR3 sequence: CASSTGQGINTEAFF. Here the CDR3 DNA reads TGTGCCAGCAGCACCGGACAGGGAATTAACACTGAAGCTTTCTTT.

The chain is built from TRBV4-1 and TRBJ2-3; D possibly uses TRBD1 or TRBD2 (6 bases each). Trimming stripped 0 bases from V and 2 bases from J, with 12 bases between. The CDR3 loop spans 16 amino acids. The germline gives CDR1 MGHRA, CDR2 YSYEKL. The CDR3 coding sequence is TGCGCCAGCAGCCAAGATGAACGGGGGCCCACAGATACGCAGTATTTT. Translated: CASSQDERGPTDTQYF.

V is TRBV7-6 and J is TRBJ1-6; D perhaps matches TRBD1 (5 bases). The V end lost 5 bases, the J end lost 11 bases, and 16 bases lay between the germline ends. The CDR3 runs 14 residues. The germline V gene has CDR1 SGHVS and CDR2 FNYEAQ. CDR3 amino acids: CASSQEQGRTPLHF. As DNA, the CDR3 is TGTGCCAGCAGCCAAGAGCAGGGTCGGACACCCCTCCACTTT.

The V gene is TRBV18, the J gene TRBJ2-2; D uncertain. V lost 0 bases and J lost 1, with 12 bases in between. The CDR3 is made up of 17 amino acids. Germline values: CDR1 KGHSH, CDR2 LQKENI. CDR3 DNA: TGTGCCAGCTCACCACCCCTACAGCGCCTGAACACCGGGGAGCTGTTTTTT. This encodes CASSPPLQRLNTGELFF.

The CDR3 DNA follows: TGTGCCAGCAGCTTCTCCGGGACAGGGTACACCTATGGCTACACCTTC. As protein: CASSFSGTGYTYGYTF. The V call is TRBV5-6, the J call TRBJ1-2, with TRBD1 matching over 9 bases. The CDR3 is 16 amino acids. CDR1 is SGHDT and CDR2 is YYEEEE in the germline V gene. The trim removed 2 bases at V and 4 bases at J, leaving 9 bases unmatched. Full variable domain (missing parts from reference TRBV5-6 and TRBJ1-2): DAGVTQSPTHLIKTRGQQVTLRCSPKSGHDTVSWYQQALGQGPQFIFQYYEEEERQRGNFPDRFSGHQFPNYSSELNVNALLLGDSALYLCASSFSGTGYTYGYTFGSGTRLTVV.

V is TRBV7-8 and J is TRBJ1-5, with 7 bases lining up with TRBD1. The CDR3 extends over 17 amino acids. The V gene end was trimmed by 6 bases and the J gene end by 7 bases; junction bases not matched to a gene: 18. CDR1 and CDR2 (germline): SGHVS, FQNEAQ. The CDR3 reads CASSPEPGQIAGQPQHF. As DNA, the CDR3 is TGTGCCAGCAGTCCGGAGCCGGGACAGATAGCGGGGCAGCCCCAGCATTTT.

The count of this clone is one. The V and J genes are TRBV7-8 and TRBJ1-4, with 9 bases aligning to TRBD1. Trimming took 5 bases from V and 7 from J; bases not matched to a gene: 5. The CDR3 spans 14 residues. The germline V gene encodes CDR1 SGHVS and CDR2 FQNEAQ. Here the CDR3 reads CASSPGQGGEKLFF. The CDR3 region has the DNA TGTGCCAGCAGCCCGGGACAGGGTGGTGAAAAACTGTTTTTT.

The chain employs TRBV29-1 and TRBJ2-2; perhaps TRBD2 as D (5 bases). V lost 3 bases, J lost 1 base, and 15 bases lay in between. Germline CDR1 SQVTM, CDR2 ANQGSEA. The CDR3 totals 16 residues. CDR3 sequence (DNA): TGCAGCGTTGAGAGTCCTAGCCCATTGAACACCGGGGAGCTGTTTTTT. Amino acid sequence: CSVESPSPLNTGELFF.

The V call is TRBV6-6, the J call TRBJ2-1; TRBD2 aligns across 12 bases. Unmatched junction bases numbered 8, after V lost 3 bases and J lost 8 bases. The CDR3 totals 16 residues. CDR1 MNHNY and CDR2 SVGAGI come from the germline V gene (reference sequence). CDR3 in amino acids: CASSYDLAGGLDEQFF. In DNA, the CDR3 is TGTGCCAGCAGTTATGATCTAGCGGGGGGGTTAGATGAGCAGTTCTTC.

The rearrangement uses TRBV10-1 and TRBJ2-5, with 10 nucleotides matching TRBD2. CDR3 length: 13 residues. The J segment lost 3 bases and the V segment lost 11 bases, leaving 6 bases of the junction unmatched. CDR1 WNHNN and CDR2 SYGVQD come from the germline V gene (reference sequence). CDR3 nucleotide sequence: TGCGCCGATACTAGCGGGGTGAAAGAGACCCAGTACTTC. It codes for CADTSGVKETQYF.

This chain joins TRBV19 and TRBJ2-3; 9 bases agree with TRBD2. The trim removed 5 bases at V and 2 bases at J, leaving 5 bases unmatched. Germline CDR1 and CDR2: LNHDA and SQIVND (reference sequence). The CDR3 spans 15 residues. The CDR3 coding sequence is TGTGCCAGTAGTTCCTTAGCGGGGGACACAGATACGCAGTATTTT. The encoded protein is CASSSLAGDTDTQYF.

The V gene is TRBV19, the J gene TRBJ2-3; D call uncertain. V lost 6 bases and J 5 bases, leaving 6 bases between the germline ends. Germline CDR1 and CDR2: LNHDA and SQIVND (reference sequence). The CDR3 sequence is 11 residues long. The CDR3 DNA is TGTGCCAGTAGAAAGGGAGATACGCAGTATTTT. This codes for CASRKGDTQYF.

The chain links TRBV5-1 to TRBJ2-3; D might be TRBD2 (5 bases). CDR3 length equals 12 residues. Per the germline V gene, CDR1 is SGHRS and CDR2 is YFSETQ. V gave up 0 bases and J gave up 12 bases, with 11 bases separating them. Written as DNA, the CDR3 is TGCGCCAGCAGCTTGGACGGGGTCACCCAGTATTTT. Protein sequence: CASSLDGVTQYF. Variable domain in full (rest from reference TRBV5-1 and TRBJ2-3): KAGVTQTPRYLIKTRGQQVTLSCSPISGHRSVSWYQQTPGQGLQFLFEYFSETQRNKGNFPGRFSGRQFSNSRSEMNVSTLELGDSALYLCASSLDGVTQYFGPGTRLTVL.

The rearrangement uses TRBV19 and TRBJ2-7; TRBD2 matches at 11 bases. V lost 1 base, J lost 1 base, and 0 bases stayed unmatched. CDR3 length equals 15 residues. Germline V gene sequence: CDR1 LNHDA, CDR2 SQIVND (reference sequence). The CDR3 coding sequence is TGTGCCAGTAGTATAGGACTAGCGGGGTCCTACGAGCAGTACTTC. Protein sequence: CASSIGLAGSYEQYF.

The V gene is TRBV25-1, the J gene TRBJ2-3; D unclear. This CDR3 spans 14 amino acids. V was trimmed by 10 bases and J by 0 bases, leaving 14 bases between them. From germline, CDR1 is MGHDK and CDR2 SYGVNS. The DNA of the CDR3 is TGTGCCACCAAAGGGCCTCTAAGCACAGATACGCAGTATTTT. Translating it yields CATKGPLSTDTQYF.